Listed here is a single T cell receptor (beta chain). This specimen comes from a study of patients and donors after allogeneic stem cell transplantation. The V and J ends lost 7 bases and 7 bases respectively, with 11 bases between them. The CDR3 consists of 13 residues. Germline V lookup: CDR1 SGHTA, CDR2 FQGNSA. TCRdb re-called the RT-PCR reads through MiXCR, storing one row per CDR3 protein. Of over 200,000 distinct CDR3 sequences in the sample, about 38% were seen once. V usage is TRBV7-2 and J usage is TRBJ1-6, with unresolved D. The sequenced sample was blood, either unsorted or a sorted T cell fraction (not recorded which). The clonotype originates from a human donor who was either an allogeneic HSCT recipient or a stem cell or donor lymphocyte infusion donor (not recorded which). It is not recorded whose cells these are; they may come from a transplant donor. CDR3 bases: TGTGCCAGCACCCATACGTGGAATTCACCCCTCCACTTT. Encoded protein: CASTHTWNSPLHF.